This T cell receptor (beta chain) was captured by sequencing in a study of shared clonotypes between healthy human individuals. Study results and limitations: Researchers found naive subsets generally carried larger estimated richness than memory subsets. The study found lower generation probabilities in non-shared clonotypes than in those shared by all four donors.

Concerning this clone: Its antigen remains unknown.

This CDR3 has 14 amino acids. After removal of 3 bases from V and 5 bases from J, the junction contained 5 bases not matched to a gene. The germline V gene encodes CDR1 SGHAT and CDR2 FQNNGV. Some 30,000 T cell genomes, or roughly 200 ng DNA, went into the sorted-subset replicate PCRs. The repertoire was sequenced with immunoSEQ multiplex PCR; TCRdb's copy has only in-frame clones and lacks some. The data contain under 850,000 clones, roughly two thirds of them singletons. This chain links TRBV11-2 with TRBJ2-7, with 9 bases lining up with TRBD2. Sequenced material: memory CD4+ T cells sorted from blood. Subset described: CD45RA-negative fraction. The sequence derives from a woman aged 25 to 39 in good health. CDR3 amino acids: CASSFAGGPNEQYF. As DNA, the CDR3 is TGTGCCAGCAGCTTCGCGGGAGGGCCAAACGAGCAGTACTTC.